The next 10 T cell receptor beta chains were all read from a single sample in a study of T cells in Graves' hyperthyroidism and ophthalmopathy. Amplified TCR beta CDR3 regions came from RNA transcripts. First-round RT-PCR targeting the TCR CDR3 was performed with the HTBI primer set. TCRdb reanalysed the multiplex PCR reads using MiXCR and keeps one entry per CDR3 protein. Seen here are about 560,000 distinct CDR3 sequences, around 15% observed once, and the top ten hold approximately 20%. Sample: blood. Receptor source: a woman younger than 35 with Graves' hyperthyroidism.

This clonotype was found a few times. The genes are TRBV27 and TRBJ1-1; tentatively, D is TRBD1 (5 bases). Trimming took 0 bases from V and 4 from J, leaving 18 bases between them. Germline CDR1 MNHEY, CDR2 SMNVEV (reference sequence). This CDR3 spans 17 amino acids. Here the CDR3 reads CASSLSFEDSSSTEAFF. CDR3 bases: TGTGCCAGCAGTTTATCTTTCGAAGACAGTAGTAGCACTGAAGCTTTCTTT.

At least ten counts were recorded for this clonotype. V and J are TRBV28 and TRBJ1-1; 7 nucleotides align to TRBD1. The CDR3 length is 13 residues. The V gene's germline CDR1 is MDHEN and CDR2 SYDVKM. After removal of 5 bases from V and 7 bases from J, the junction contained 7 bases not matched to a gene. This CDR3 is CASSPQDRYEAFF. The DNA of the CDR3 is TGTGCCAGCAGTCCCCAGGACAGGTATGAAGCTTTCTTT.

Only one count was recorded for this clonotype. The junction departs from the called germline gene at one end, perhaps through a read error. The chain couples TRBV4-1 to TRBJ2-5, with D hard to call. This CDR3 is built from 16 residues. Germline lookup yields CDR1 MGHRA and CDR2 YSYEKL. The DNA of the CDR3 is TGCGCCAGCAGCCAATGGAGTAGGACCAAATTGGAGAGCCAGTACTTC. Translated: CASSQWSRTKLESQYF.

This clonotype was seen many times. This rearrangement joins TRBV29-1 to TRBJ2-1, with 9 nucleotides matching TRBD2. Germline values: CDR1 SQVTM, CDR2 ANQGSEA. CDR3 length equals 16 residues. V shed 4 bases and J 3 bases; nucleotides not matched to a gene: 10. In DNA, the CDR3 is TGCAGCGTTGGGACGTTGGCTAGCGGGGACTACAATGAGCAGTTCTTC. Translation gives CSVGTLASGDYNEQFF.

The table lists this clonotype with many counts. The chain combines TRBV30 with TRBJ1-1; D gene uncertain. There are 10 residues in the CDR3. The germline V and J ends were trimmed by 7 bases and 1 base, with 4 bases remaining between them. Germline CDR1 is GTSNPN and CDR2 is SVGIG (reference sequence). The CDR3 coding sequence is TGTGCCTCTAAGAACACTGAAGCTTTCTTT. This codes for CASKNTEAFF.

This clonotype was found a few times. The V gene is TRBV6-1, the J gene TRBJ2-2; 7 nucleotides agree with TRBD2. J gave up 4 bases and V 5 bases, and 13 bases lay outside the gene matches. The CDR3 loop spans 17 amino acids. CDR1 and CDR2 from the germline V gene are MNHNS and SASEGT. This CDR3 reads CASSPFTKAGSTGELFF. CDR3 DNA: TGTGCCAGCAGTCCCTTTACGAAAGCGGGGTCCACCGGGGAGCTGTTTTTT.

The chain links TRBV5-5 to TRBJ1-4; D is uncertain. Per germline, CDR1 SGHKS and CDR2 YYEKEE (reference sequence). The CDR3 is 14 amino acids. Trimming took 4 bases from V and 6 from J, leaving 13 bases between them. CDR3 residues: CASSITQWDEKLFF. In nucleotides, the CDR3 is TGTGCCAGCAGCATAACACAGTGGGATGAAAAACTGTTTTTT.

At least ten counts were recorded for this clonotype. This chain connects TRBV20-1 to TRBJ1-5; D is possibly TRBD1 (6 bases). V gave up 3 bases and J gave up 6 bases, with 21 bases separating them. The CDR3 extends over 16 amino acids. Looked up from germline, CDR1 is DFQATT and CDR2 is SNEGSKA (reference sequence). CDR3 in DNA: TGCAGTGCTAGTAAAGCAGGGGATATCAGATCTCAGCCCCAGCATTTT. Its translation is CSASKAGDIRSQPQHF.

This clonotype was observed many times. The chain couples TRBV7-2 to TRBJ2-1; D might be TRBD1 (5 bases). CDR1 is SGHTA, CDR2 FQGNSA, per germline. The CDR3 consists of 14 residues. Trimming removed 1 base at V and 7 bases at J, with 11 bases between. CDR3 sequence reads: CASSLVGRANEQFF. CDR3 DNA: TGTGCCAGCAGCTTAGTAGGCAGGGCAAATGAGCAGTTCTTC.

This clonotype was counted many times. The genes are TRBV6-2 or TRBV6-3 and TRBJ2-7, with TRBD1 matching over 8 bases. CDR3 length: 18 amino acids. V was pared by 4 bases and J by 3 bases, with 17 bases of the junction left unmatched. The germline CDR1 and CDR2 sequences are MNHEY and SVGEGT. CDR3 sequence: CASSSSGTGPKGHYEQYF. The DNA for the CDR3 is TGTGCCAGCAGTTCCTCCGGGACAGGCCCCAAGGGCCACTACGAGCAGTACTTC.